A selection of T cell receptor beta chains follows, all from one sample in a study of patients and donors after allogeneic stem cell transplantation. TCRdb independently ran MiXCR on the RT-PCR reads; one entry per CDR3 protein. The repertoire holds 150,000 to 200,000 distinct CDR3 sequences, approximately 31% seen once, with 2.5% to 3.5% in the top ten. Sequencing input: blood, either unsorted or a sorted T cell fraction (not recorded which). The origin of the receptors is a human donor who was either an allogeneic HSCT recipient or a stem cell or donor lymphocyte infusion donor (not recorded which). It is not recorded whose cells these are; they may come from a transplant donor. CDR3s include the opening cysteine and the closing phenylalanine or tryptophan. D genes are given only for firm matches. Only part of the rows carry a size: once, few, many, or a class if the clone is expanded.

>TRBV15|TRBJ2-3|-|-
CATSRLTTDTQYF
TGTGCCACCAGTAGACTAACCACAGATACGCAGTATTTT
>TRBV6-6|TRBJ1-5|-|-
CASSYGRSDSNQPQHF
TGTGCCAGCAGTTACGGGAGGTCGGATAGCAATCAGCCCCAGCATTTT
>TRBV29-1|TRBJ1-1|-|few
CSVKQGPSTEAFF
TGCAGCGTCAAACAGGGTCCGAGTACTGAAGCTTTCTTT
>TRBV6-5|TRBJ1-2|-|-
CASSYGRGGGYTF
TGTGCCAGCAGTTACGGCAGGGGTGGCGGCTACACCTTC
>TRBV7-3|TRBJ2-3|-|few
CASSLFSSTDTQYF
TGTGCCAGCAGCTTATTTTCCAGCACAGATACGCAGTATTTT
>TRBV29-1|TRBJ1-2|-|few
CSVDTEYYGYTF
TGCAGCGTCGACACAGAGTACTATGGCTACACCTTC
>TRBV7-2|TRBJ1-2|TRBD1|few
CASSLDPGTDYGYTF
TGTGCCAGCAGCTTAGACCCCGGGACAGACTATGGCTACACCTTC
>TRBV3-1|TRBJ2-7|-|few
CASSQVSRAEPSHEQYF
TGTGCCAGCAGCCAAGTAAGCCGAGCGGAGCCGTCCCACGAGCAGTACTTC
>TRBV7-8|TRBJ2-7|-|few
CASSLEELVDSPPYEQYF
TGTGCCAGCAGCTTAGAAGAGCTGGTGGACAGCCCTCCCTACGAGCAGTACTTC
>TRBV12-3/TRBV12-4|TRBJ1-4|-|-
CASSFESEKLFF
TGTGCCAGCAGTTTCGAGTCTGAAAAACTGTTTTTT
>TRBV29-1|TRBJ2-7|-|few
CSVQWGSSYEQYF
TGCAGCGTCCAGTGGGGGAGCTCCTACGAGCAGTACTTC
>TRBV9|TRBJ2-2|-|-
CASSDNRGTWNTGELFF
TGTGCCAGCAGCGATAATAGGGGAACTTGGAACACCGGGGAGCTGTTTTTT
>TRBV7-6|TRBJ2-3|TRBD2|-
CASSFSGTSGTDTQYF
TGTGCCAGCAGCTTCTCCGGGACTAGCGGCACAGATACGCAGTATTTT
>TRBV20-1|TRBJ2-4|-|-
CSVPPGPLLGGENIQYF
TGCAGTGTCCCCCCGGGACCCCTTCTAGGGGGGGAAAACATTCAGTACTTC
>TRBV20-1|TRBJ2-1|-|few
CSARTAEQFF
TGCAGTGCCCGGACTGCTGAGCAGTTCTTC
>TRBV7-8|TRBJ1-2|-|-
CASSPSQVGGYTF
TGTGCCAGCAGCCCTTCACAGGTTGGGGGCTACACCTTC
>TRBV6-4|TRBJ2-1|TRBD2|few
CASSRIGTSGRVTYNEQFF
TGTGCCAGCAGCCGTATCGGGACTAGCGGGAGGGTAACCTACAATGAGCAGTTCTTC
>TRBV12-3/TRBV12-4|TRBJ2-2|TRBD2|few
CASSFTSGRAFSTGELFF
TGTGCCAGCAGTTTTACCAGCGGGAGGGCTTTTAGCACCGGGGAGCTGTTTTTT
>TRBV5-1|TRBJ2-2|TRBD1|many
CASSLLDRGHVGELFF
TGCGCCAGCAGCTTGCTCGACAGGGGGCACGTCGGGGAGCTGTTTTTT
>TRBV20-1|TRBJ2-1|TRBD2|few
CSAKVPGLVDEQFF
TGCAGTGCCAAAGTTCCGGGACTAGTCGATGAGCAGTTCTTC
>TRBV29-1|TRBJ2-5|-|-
CSVHPGLHRETQYF
TGCAGCGTTCACCCGGGACTTCACAGGGAGACCCAGTACTTC
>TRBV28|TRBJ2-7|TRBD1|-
CASSPRDRNEQYF
TGTGCCAGCAGTCCCCGGGACAGGAACGAGCAGTACTTC
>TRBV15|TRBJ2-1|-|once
CATSRDRSLGGTYNEQFF
TGTGCCACCAGCAGAGATCGTTCTCTCGGGGGCACCTACAATGAGCAGTTCTTC
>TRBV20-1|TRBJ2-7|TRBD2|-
CSAKTSGIYEQYF
TGCAGTGCCAAGACTAGCGGGATTTACGAGCAGTACTTC
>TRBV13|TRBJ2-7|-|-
CASSFGTNYEQYF
TGTGCCAGCAGCTTTGGGACCAACTACGAGCAGTACTTC
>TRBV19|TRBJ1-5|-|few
CASTSYSNQPQHF
TGTGCCAGTACGTCATATAGCAATCAGCCCCAGCATTTT
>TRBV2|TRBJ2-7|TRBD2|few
CASSERTSLGYEQYF
TGTGCCAGCAGTGAAAGGACTAGCTTGGGGTACGAGCAGTACTTC
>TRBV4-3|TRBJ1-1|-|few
CASSQDLQWAEAFF
TGCGCCAGCAGCCAAGATCTTCAATGGGCTGAAGCTTTCTTT
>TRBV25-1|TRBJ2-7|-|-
CASSEYFTSHEQYF
TGTGCCAGCAGTGAATATTTCACGAGTCACGAGCAGTACTTC
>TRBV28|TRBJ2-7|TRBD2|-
CASSFSRTSGSRQYF
TGTGCCAGCAGTTTTTCCCGGACTAGCGGGAGTCGGCAGTACTTC
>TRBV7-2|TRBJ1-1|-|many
CASSLEVGRGTEAFF
TGTGCCAGCAGCTTAGAGGTGGGAAGGGGTACTGAAGCTTTCTTT
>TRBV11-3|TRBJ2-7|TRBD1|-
CASSLAGGETYEQYF
TGTGCCAGCAGCTTAGCAGGGGGAGAGACCTACGAGCAGTACTTC
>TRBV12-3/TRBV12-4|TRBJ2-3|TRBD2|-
CASSLTSGRSTDTQYF
TGTGCCAGCAGTTTGACTAGCGGCAGAAGCACAGATACGCAGTATTTT
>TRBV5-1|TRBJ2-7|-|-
CASSQPGPDYEQYF
TGCGCCAGCAGCCAACCGGGCCCCGACTACGAGCAGTACTTC
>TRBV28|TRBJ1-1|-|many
CASSLSGGGTEAFF
TGTGCCAGCAGTTTATCCGGCGGGGGGACTGAAGCTTTCTTT
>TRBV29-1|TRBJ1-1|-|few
CSVDRANTEAFF
TGCAGCGTTGACAGGGCTAACACTGAAGCTTTCTTT
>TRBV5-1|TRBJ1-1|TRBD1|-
CASSSIVSGQVNTEAFF
TGCGCCAGCAGCTCAATCGTCTCCGGACAGGTTAACACTGAAGCTTTCTTT
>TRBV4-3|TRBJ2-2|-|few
CASRDRDTYTGELFF
TGCGCCAGCAGGGACCGGGACACCTACACCGGGGAGCTGTTTTTT
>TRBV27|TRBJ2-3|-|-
CATATGRADTQYF
TGTGCGACGGCGACAGGGAGGGCAGATACGCAGTATTTT
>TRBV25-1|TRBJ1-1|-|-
CASSAARATEAFF
TGTGCCAGCAGTGCCGCAAGGGCCACTGAAGCTTTCTTT
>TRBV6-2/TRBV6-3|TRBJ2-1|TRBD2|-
CAIRTSRNEQFF
TGTGCCATCAGGACTAGCCGTAATGAGCAGTTCTTC
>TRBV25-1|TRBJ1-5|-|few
CASSEPERGQPQHF
TGTGCCAGCAGTGAACCGGAAAGGGGGCAGCCCCAGCATTTT
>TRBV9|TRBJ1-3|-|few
CASSVEGVTGNTIYF
TGTGCCAGCAGCGTAGAAGGGGTAACAGGAAACACCATATATTTT
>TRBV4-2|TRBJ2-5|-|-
CASSQGGLWETQYF
TGTGCCAGCAGCCAAGGAGGGCTCTGGGAGACCCAGTACTTC
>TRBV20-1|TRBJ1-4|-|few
CSARDVDGEKLFF
TGCAGTGCTAGAGACGTAGACGGGGAAAAACTGTTTTTT
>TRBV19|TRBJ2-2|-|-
CASSLTPGELFF
TGTGCCAGTAGTTTAACACCCGGGGAGCTGTTTTTT
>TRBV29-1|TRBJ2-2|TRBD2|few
CSVELAGGYTGELFF
TGCAGCGTTGAGCTAGCGGGAGGGTACACCGGGGAGCTGTTTTTT
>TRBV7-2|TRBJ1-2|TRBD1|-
CAGRPDRGSYGYTF
TGTGCCGGCAGGCCGGACAGGGGAAGCTATGGCTACACCTTC
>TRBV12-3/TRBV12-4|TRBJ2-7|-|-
CASSLTAGLYEQYF
TGTGCCAGCAGTTTGACAGCCGGACTCTACGAGCAGTACTTC
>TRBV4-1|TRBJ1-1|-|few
CASSPRVAGTEAFF
TGCGCCAGCAGCCCCAGGGTTGCGGGCACTGAAGCTTTCTTT
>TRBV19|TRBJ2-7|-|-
CASSILDNGNEQYF
TGTGCCAGTAGTATCTTGGACAACGGCAACGAGCAGTACTTC
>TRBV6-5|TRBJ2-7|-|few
CASSYGGFASYEQYF
TGTGCCAGCAGTTACGGAGGGTTTGCCTCCTACGAGCAGTACTTC
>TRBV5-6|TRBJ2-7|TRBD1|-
CASSLVTGIYEQYF
TGTGCCAGCAGCCTGGTGACAGGGATATACGAGCAGTACTTC